Shown below are 4 T cell receptor beta chains from a single sample sequenced in a study of blood T cell repertoires in COVID-19. Method: immunoSEQ multiplex PCR; TCRdb's copy keeps in-frame clones and lacks some. The data show 55,000 to 90,000 clones, around nine tenths seen once. Sequenced input: peripheral blood. The origin of the receptors is a human donor in a cohort sampled during active COVID-19.

The rearrangement uses TRBV5-6 and TRBJ2-4, with 7 bases that match TRBD2. The CDR3 contains 15 residues. The V gene end was trimmed by 0 bases and the J gene end by 2 bases; junction bases not matched to a gene: 2. Germline loops: CDR1 SGHDT, CDR2 YYEEEE. Written as DNA, the CDR3 is TGTGCCAGCAGCTTGGCCGGGGGGACCAAAAACATTCAGTACTTC. Its translation: CASSLAGGTKNIQYF.

The chain couples TRBV5-1 to TRBJ2-3, with D maybe TRBD1 (5 bases). Per the germline V gene, CDR1 is SGHRS and CDR2 is YFSETQ. The V end was cut by 0 bases, the J end by 6 bases, with 17 bases between. This CDR3 has 16 residues. In DNA form, the CDR3 reads TGCGCCAGCAGCTTGGCCGGGCAGGGTAGGGTGGATACGCAGTATTTT. Residues: CASSLAGQGRVDTQYF. Full variable domain (missing parts from reference TRBV5-1 and TRBJ2-3): KAGVTQTPRYLIKTRGQQVTLSCSPISGHRSVSWYQQTPGQGLQFLFEYFSETQRNKGNFPGRFSGRQFSNSRSEMNVSTLELGDSALYLCASSLAGQGRVDTQYFGPGTRLTVL.

With respect to this clone: The junction differs from germline at one of its ends, possibly a read error. Distinct nucleotide sequences in the sample also encode this CDR3. The chain recombines TRBV11-2 with TRBJ1-5; D possibly corresponds to TRBD1 (5 bases). This CDR3 region has 13 residues. The germline CDR1 and CDR2 sequences are SGHAT and FQNNGV. CDR3 bases: TGTGCCAGCAGCTCTGGACACGATCAGCCTCAGCATTTT. This gives the protein CASSSGHDQPQHF. Based on the CDR3 plus reference TRBV11-2 and TRBJ1-5, the full variable domain is EAGVAQSPRYKIIEKRQSVAFWCNPISGHATLYWYQQILGQGPKLLIQFQNNGVVDDSQLPKDRFSAERLKGVDSTLKIQPAKLEDSAVYLCASSSGHDQPQHFGDGTRLSIL.

The chain employs TRBV28 and TRBJ1-1; 7 bases are shared with TRBD1. Germline lookup yields CDR1 MDHEN and CDR2 SYDVKM. Losses at the gene ends were 2 bases for V and 5 bases for J; bases not matched to a gene: 2. This CDR3 region has 13 residues. The CDR3 DNA reads TGTGCCAGCAGTTTAGCAGGGGGAACTGAAGCTTTCTTT. Residues: CASSLAGGTEAFF.